This passage covers 27 T cell receptor beta chains from one sample sequenced in a study of blood T cell repertoires in COVID-19. Data came from immunoSEQ multiplex PCR; TCRdb stores just in-frame clones and leaves some out. The repertoire holds about 69,000 clones, approximately 90% seen once, with around 4.9% in the top ten. Sequencing used peripheral blood. These receptors were obtained from a woman aged 55 to 70 with active COVID-19.

This sequence joins TRBV19 and TRBJ1-1, with D possibly matching TRBD1 (6 bases). Trimming took off 6 bases at V and 2 bases at J, with 10 bases between the two ends. Looked up from germline, CDR1 is LNHDA and CDR2 is SQIVND (reference sequence). The CDR3 extends over 13 amino acids. DNA of the CDR3: TGTGCCAGTAGGGGGGACACTAACACTGAAGCTTTCTTT. The encoded protein is CASRGDTNTEAFF.

This clone was counted between two and nine times. Here the CDR3 reads CASSSTGTSVYEQYF. The CDR3 DNA follows: TGTGCCAGCAGCTCGACCGGGACTAGCGTTTACGAGCAGTACTTC. The V and J genes are TRBV7-9 and TRBJ2-7; 10 nucleotides match TRBD2. CDR1 and CDR2 (germline): SEHNR, FQNEAQ (reference sequence). The V gene end was trimmed by 4 bases and the J gene end by 4 bases; junction bases not matched to a gene: 7. This CDR3 spans 15 amino acids.

Turning to this clone: Compared with germline, one end of the junction differs, possibly owing to a read error. This sequence joins TRBV3-1 (or the pseudogene TRBV3-2) and TRBJ2-2; D perhaps matches TRBD1 (6 bases). Germline CDR1 and CDR2: LGHDT and YNNKEL (reference sequence). This CDR3 has 16 residues. CDR3 sequence reads: CASSPRRAGATRELFF. In nucleotides, the CDR3 is TGTGCCAGCAGCCCTCGCAGGGCAGGGGCCACCCGGGAGCTGTTTTTT.

The chain combines TRBV5-1 with TRBJ2-1; a possible D gene is TRBD2 (6 bases). The germline CDR1 and CDR2 sequences are SGHRS and YFSETQ. CDR3 length: 16 amino acids. With 4 bases removed from V and 4 bases from J, the gap between germline ends came to 18 bases. As DNA, the CDR3 is TGCGCCAGCAGCACTTTAGCGGACCCACATTACAATGAGCAGTTCTTC. Translation gives CASSTLADPHYNEQFF.

The gene calls are TRBV7-9 and TRBJ2-1, with D maybe TRBD2 (5 bases). Trimming took 4 bases from V and 8 from J, leaving 18 bases between them. The CDR3 contains 15 residues. Germline-derived CDR1 and CDR2 are SEHNR and FQNEAQ (reference sequence). The CDR3 bases are TGTGCCAGCAGCTCCACCAGGAGTAGCGCCGATGAGCAGTTCTTC. It codes for CASSSTRSSADEQFF.

This clone was detected a few times. The V call is TRBV5-1, the J call TRBJ1-5, with D possibly matching TRBD1 (5 bases). The CDR3 has 14 amino acids. V was shortened by 0 bases and J by 7 bases, with 11 bases between the two germline ends. Germline V gives CDR1 SGHRS, CDR2 YFSETQ. The CDR3 protein is CASSLGAQGQPQHF. CDR3 nucleotides: TGCGCCAGCAGCTTGGGGGCCCAGGGACAGCCCCAGCATTTT.

The V gene is TRBV14, the J gene TRBJ1-4; weak D call: TRBD1 (6 bases). The V gene's germline CDR1 is SGHDN and CDR2 FVKESK. V dropped 3 bases and J dropped 3 bases, with 23 bases sitting between them. This CDR3 spans 19 amino acids. CDR3 amino acids: CASSQRGLVQGKSNEKLFF. The CDR3 DNA reads as TGTGCCAGCAGCCAGAGGGGTCTGGTACAGGGAAAGTCTAATGAAAAACTGTTTTTT.

The chain uses TRBV5-6 and TRBJ1-1; 7 bases match TRBD1. The junction had 11 bases not matched to a gene; V was cut back by 3 bases and J by 6 bases. The CDR3 runs to 15 residues. Germline V gives CDR1 SGHDT, CDR2 YYEEEE. CDR3 sequence reads: CASSWTTGNLPEAFF. In DNA form, the CDR3 reads TGTGCCAGCAGCTGGACGACAGGGAATCTCCCTGAAGCTTTCTTT.

The CDR3 coding sequence is TGTGCCAGCAGCCGGGACAGGGGCACAGATACGCAGTATTTT. Protein sequence: CASSRDRGTDTQYF. The chain joins TRBV2 to TRBJ2-3; 9 bases agree with TRBD1. Trimming cost V 6 bases and J 1 base; bases outside gene matches: 2. The CDR3 has 14 amino acids. Germline V lookup: CDR1 SNHLY, CDR2 FYNNEI. Using reference TRBV2 and TRBJ2-3 for the parts outside the CDR3, the full variable domain is EPEVTQTPSHQVTQMGQEVILRCVPISNHLYFYWYRQILGQKVEFLVSFYNNEISEKSEIFDDQFSVERPDGSNFTLKIRSTKLEDSAMYFCASSRDRGTDTQYFGPGTRLTVL.

The genes are TRBV4-2 and TRBJ2-5, with TRBD2 matching over 13 bases. Losses at the gene ends were 1 base for V and 2 bases for J; bases not matched to a gene: 7. CDR3 size: 18 residues. The V gene's germline CDR1 is LGHNA and CDR2 YNFKEQ. CDR3 DNA sequence: TGTGCCAGCAGCCAAGGGACTAGCGGGAGTCACCCGCAAGAGACCCAGTACTTC. It specifies CASSQGTSGSHPQETQYF.

The chain combines TRBV6-6 with TRBJ2-7, with D possibly TRBD1 on 6 matching bases. The length of the CDR3 is 15 residues. Germline V gene sequence: CDR1 MNHNY, CDR2 SVGAGI (reference sequence). V lost 0 bases and J lost 2, with 11 bases in between. The CDR3 protein is CASSYSTGRTYEQYF. As DNA, the CDR3 is TGTGCCAGCAGTTACTCGACAGGCAGGACCTACGAGCAGTACTTC.

The V call is TRBV7-2, the J call TRBJ1-1; D unresolved. V gave up 2 bases and J gave up 3 bases, with 7 bases separating them. Germline CDR1 and CDR2: SGHTA and FQGNSA. The CDR3 consists of 13 residues. The CDR3 DNA reads as TGTGCCAGCAGCTTAAAGCGGGACACTGAAGCTTTCTTT. This translates into CASSLKRDTEAFF.

The rearrangement joins TRBV4-2 to TRBJ1-1, with D unresolved. The CDR3 runs 11 residues. With 4 bases removed from V and 3 bases from J, the gap between germline ends came to 3 bases. The germline V gene encodes CDR1 LGHNA and CDR2 YNFKEQ. The CDR3 region is CASSLDTEAFF. The CDR3 DNA reads TGTGCCAGCAGCCTAGACACTGAAGCTTTCTTT.

This chain uses TRBV19 with TRBJ2-1; the match to TRBD1 covers 9 bases. The junction had 1 base not matched to a gene; V was cut back by 1 base and J by 0 bases. The CDR3 consists of 16 residues. Germline CDR1 reads LNHDA; CDR2 reads SQIVND (reference sequence). This chain's CDR3 is CASSIAGQGSYNEQFF. As DNA, the CDR3 is TGTGCCAGTAGTATAGCGGGACAGGGCTCCTACAATGAGCAGTTCTTC.

This chain uses TRBV18 with TRBJ2-7; D is undetermined. The V end was cut by 3 bases, the J end by 0 bases, with 3 bases between. CDR1 KGHSH and CDR2 LQKENI come from the germline V gene. The CDR3 is 12 amino acids. CDR3: CASSPSSYEQYF. CDR3 in DNA: TGTGCCAGCTCACCTAGCTCCTACGAGCAGTACTTC.

This clone appeared a single time. The rearrangement joins TRBV28 to TRBJ1-4; TRBD1 matches 9 bases. This CDR3 contains 14 residues. Germline V gene sequence: CDR1 MDHEN, CDR2 SYDVKM. Losses at the gene ends were 7 bases for V and 8 bases for J; bases not matched to a gene: 8. The DNA of the CDR3 is TGTGCCAGCATCCCACAGGGGGCAGGGGAAAAACTGTTTTTT. It yields the protein CASIPQGAGEKLFF.

V is TRBV7-8 and J is TRBJ2-6; 8 bases are a match to TRBD1. The CDR3 extends over 16 amino acids. The germline V gene encodes CDR1 SGHVS and CDR2 FQNEAQ. J lost 9 bases, V lost 4 bases, and 11 bases had no gene match. CDR3 loop: CASSSTVDREVNVLTF. The CDR3 nucleotides are TGTGCCAGCAGCTCCACTGTGGACAGGGAGGTCAACGTCCTGACTTTC.

The V call is TRBV7-2, the J call TRBJ1-1; 9 nucleotides line up with TRBD1. This CDR3 spans 14 amino acids. Germline values: CDR1 SGHTA, CDR2 FQGNSA. V lost 5 bases, J lost 5 bases, and 6 bases stayed unmatched. CDR3 region: CASSNTGGRTEAFF. CDR3 sequence (DNA): TGTGCCAGCAGCAATACAGGGGGCCGAACTGAAGCTTTCTTT.

This clone was recorded once. The chain combines TRBV3-1 (or the pseudogene TRBV3-2) with TRBJ2-1, with 7 bases identical to TRBD2. Trimming took 3 bases from V and 16 from J; bases not matched to a gene: 9. This CDR3 spans 12 amino acids. The germline CDR1 and CDR2 sequences are LGHDT and YNNKEL (reference sequence). The CDR3 sequence is CASSHHRGLGFF. The DNA for the CDR3 is TGTGCCAGCAGCCATCATAGAGGACTAGGATTCTTC.

The genes are TRBV5-1 and TRBJ2-7; D call uncertain. Germline V gene sequence: CDR1 SGHRS, CDR2 YFSETQ. The CDR3 is made up of 13 amino acids. Deletions cut 0 bases from V and 0 bases from J, with 4 bases between. CDR3 sequence reads: CASSLVSSYEQYF. The CDR3 region has the DNA TGCGCCAGCAGCTTGGTCAGCTCCTACGAGCAGTACTTC.

The table lists this clone with a count of one. The rearrangement uses TRBV5-6 and TRBJ2-5, with 8 positions matching TRBD1. From germline, CDR1 is SGHDT and CDR2 YYEEEE. The CDR3 loop spans 15 amino acids. The V gene end was trimmed by 3 bases and the J gene end by 4 bases; junction bases not matched to a gene: 8. The DNA of the CDR3 is TGTGCCAGCAGCTCAACCCAGGGGGCTGGAGAGACCCAGTACTTC. It specifies CASSSTQGAGETQYF.

V is TRBV29-1 and J is TRBJ1-2; 12 positions match TRBD1. Germline trimming cut 6 bases from V and 4 bases from J; bases unmatched to any gene: 9. Germline CDR1 reads SQVTM; CDR2 reads ANQGSEA. CDR3 length: 15 amino acids. CDR3 nucleotides: TGCAGCGTAGCAACCGGGACAGGGGGCGGCTATGGCTACACCTTC. Translation gives CSVATGTGGGYGYTF.

This chain links TRBV29-1 with TRBJ2-7, with 7 bases lining up with TRBD1. Germline assignment: CDR1 SQVTM and CDR2 ANQGSEA. This CDR3 region has 13 residues. V lost 8 bases, J lost 2 bases, and 9 bases stayed unmatched. CDR3 loop: CSTGEGGPYEQYF. The CDR3 coding sequence is TGCAGCACTGGAGAAGGGGGCCCCTACGAGCAGTACTTC.

For the CDR3, the DNA is TGTGCCAGCTCGGCTAGACAGGGGGCGAACACCGGGGAGCTGTTTTTT. Protein product: CASSARQGANTGELFF. V and J are TRBV18 and TRBJ2-2, with 9 bases fitting TRBD1. V lost 6 bases to trimming and J lost 0 bases; unmatched junction nucleotides: 5. Germline V gives CDR1 KGHSH, CDR2 LQKENI. The CDR3 loop spans 16 amino acids.

This clone was found a few times. The chain uses TRBV5-1 and TRBJ1-5; unclear D gene. V lost 0 bases, J lost 0 bases, and 7 bases lay in between. Germline CDR1 reads SGHRS; CDR2 reads YFSETQ. The length of the CDR3 is 15 residues. CDR3 nucleotide sequence: TGCGCCAGCAGCTTGGCCGGGTTTAGCAATCAGCCCCAGCATTTT. It encodes CASSLAGFSNQPQHF. Full variable domain (rest looked up from reference TRBV5-1 and TRBJ1-5): KAGVTQTPRYLIKTRGQQVTLSCSPISGHRSVSWYQQTPGQGLQFLFEYFSETQRNKGNFPGRFSGRQFSNSRSEMNVSTLELGDSALYLCASSLAGFSNQPQHFGDGTRLSIL.

This chain connects TRBV4-1 to TRBJ1-6, with D possibly matching TRBD1 (6 bases). Trimming cost V 2 bases and J 5 bases, with 13 bases left between them. The CDR3 is 16 amino acids. CDR1 MGHRA and CDR2 YSYEKL come from the germline V gene. Written as DNA, the CDR3 is TGCGCCAGCAGCCAATGGGCGGACAGCCATAATTCACCCCTCCACTTT. Translation gives CASSQWADSHNSPLHF.

The rearrangement joins TRBV5-4 to TRBJ2-1; D call uncertain. The CDR3 covers 12 residues. The germline CDR1 and CDR2 sequences are SGHNT and YYREEE (reference sequence). V was cut by 3 bases and J by 6 bases, with 7 bases left in between. In nucleotides, the CDR3 is TGTGCCAGCAGCTCCCCCTCCAATGAGCAGTTCTTC. Protein sequence: CASSSPSNEQFF.